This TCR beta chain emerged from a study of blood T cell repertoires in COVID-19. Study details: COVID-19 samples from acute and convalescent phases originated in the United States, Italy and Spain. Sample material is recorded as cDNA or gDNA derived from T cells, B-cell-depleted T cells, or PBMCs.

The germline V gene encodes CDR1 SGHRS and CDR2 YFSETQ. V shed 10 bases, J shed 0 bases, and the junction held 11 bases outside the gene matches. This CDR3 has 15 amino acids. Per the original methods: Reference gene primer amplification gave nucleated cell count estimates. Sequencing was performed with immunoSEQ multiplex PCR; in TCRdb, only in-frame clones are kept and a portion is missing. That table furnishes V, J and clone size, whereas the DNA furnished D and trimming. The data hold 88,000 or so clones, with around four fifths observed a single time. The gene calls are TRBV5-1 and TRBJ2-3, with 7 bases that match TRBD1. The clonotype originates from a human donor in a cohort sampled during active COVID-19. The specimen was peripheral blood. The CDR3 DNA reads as TGCGCCTCGAAAGAGGGGACAGAAAGCACAGATACGCAGTATTTT. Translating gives CASKEGTESTDTQYF. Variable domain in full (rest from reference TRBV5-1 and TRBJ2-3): KAGVTQTPRYLIKTRGQQVTLSCSPISGHRSVSWYQQTPGQGLQFLFEYFSETQRNKGNFPGRFSGRQFSNSRSEMNVSTLELGDSALYLCASKEGTESTDTQYFGPGTRLTVL.